Sequencing of this TCR gamma chain was carried out in a study of γδ T cells in repeated Plasmodium falciparum infection. Study-level results: Donors in Mali lived in a small rural village, largely one ethnic group. Repeated controlled infections reportedly drove waves of new clonotype selection in Vdelta2-negative, mostly Vdelta1+, gammadelta repertoires. Over time and infection, Vgamma9/Vdelta2+ repertoires remained highly stable and polyclonal.

Germline values: CDR1 GITISATS, CDR2 ISYDGTV (reference sequence). The CDR3 is made up of 16 amino acids. This clone was observed a handful of times. Antigen unknown. The protein given by TCRdb reflects a much larger clone and differs at residue 2 from this DNA's translation, likely from a read error; the protein shown is the DNA's translation. TCRdb re-called the multiplex PCR reads through CATT. Among around 14,000 gamma-chain clones listed, approximately 1.5% were seen once. Flow sorting of PBMC yielded separate Vgamma9/Vdelta2+ and Vdelta2-negative gammadelta T cell populations for bulk repertoire analysis.

The sequence derives from a pool of human donors (malaria-infected and uninfected, not separated). The source material was gamma-delta T cells from blood. J is TRGJP and V is TRGV9. The J gene, absent from TCRdb, was called here by matching the DNA to germline. CDR3 residues: CTLWDQQELGKKIKVF. The DNA of the CDR3 is TGTACCTTGTGGGACCAGCAAGAGTTGGGCAAAAAAATCAAGGTATTT.